One sample yielded the 15 T cell receptor beta chains listed below, sequenced in a study of blood T cell repertoires in COVID-19 (dated by TCRdb to the early 2020s). Library preparation used the immunoSEQ multiplex PCR assay. The immuneACCESS repertoire file appears here via TCRdb, limited to in-frame rearrangements. These files lack a portion of the clones; in checked studies, under half of the deficit traces to unresolved V genes, and the cause of the others is not known. The sample table lists more than 250,000 clones, 70% to 90% of them with a count of one. About 2.2% of the sample is taken by the ten largest. The specimen was peripheral blood. The source is a young woman who had recovered from COVID-19.

The chain has TRBV19 and TRBJ2-5; D might be TRBD1 (5 bases). CDR1 and CDR2 from the germline V gene are LNHDA and SQIVND (reference sequence). This CDR3 has 13 amino acids. V lost 1 base and J 5 bases, leaving 8 bases between the germline ends. The chain's CDR3 is CASSIVQGETQYF. The CDR3 nucleotides are TGTGCCAGTAGTATAGTCCAGGGTGAGACCCAGTACTTC.

Only a few counts were recorded for this clone. This sequence joins TRBV19 and TRBJ1-1; D gene unclear. V was clipped by 5 bases and J by 3 bases, with 16 bases between them. The CDR3 extends over 15 amino acids. From germline, CDR1 is LNHDA and CDR2 SQIVND (reference sequence). CDR3 loop: CASSHHAGRDTEAFF. CDR3 coding DNA: TGTGCCAGTAGTCACCACGCCGGGAGGGACACTGAAGCTTTCTTT.

The rearrangement uses TRBV29-1 and TRBJ2-7, with D tentatively TRBD2 (6 bases). The V gene's germline CDR1 is SQVTM and CDR2 ANQGSEA. The V and J ends lost 7 bases and 0 bases respectively, with 16 bases between them. The CDR3 runs to 14 residues. CDR3 DNA sequence: TGCAGCGCCAAATTCGACGGGAGCTCCTACGAGCAGTACTTC. Its translation: CSAKFDGSSYEQYF.

The gene calls are TRBV11-2 and TRBJ1-4; D may be TRBD1 (6 bases). Germline-derived CDR1 and CDR2 are SGHAT and FQNNGV. The CDR3 totals 14 residues. V was cut by 0 bases and J by 10 bases, with 12 bases left in between. The CDR3 region has the DNA TGTGCCAGCAGCTTAGAGAGGACAGTCGGAAAACTGTTTTTT. Its protein product is CASSLERTVGKLFF.

This clone was seen only a few times. This chain connects TRBV27 to TRBJ1-5, with D unresolved. V dropped 0 bases and J dropped 2 bases, with 8 bases sitting between them. CDR1 and CDR2 from the germline V gene are MNHEY and SMNVEV (reference sequence). The CDR3 spans 15 residues. CDR3: CASSLSHGGNQPQHF. As DNA, the CDR3 is TGTGCCAGCAGTTTATCTCACGGGGGCAATCAGCCCCAGCATTTT.

This clone was picked up a small number of times. The chain employs TRBV11-1 and TRBJ2-7; 7 nucleotides align to TRBD1. The junction had 3 bases not matched to a gene; V was cut back by 4 bases and J by 3 bases. Germline V gene sequence: CDR1 SGHAT, CDR2 FQDESV (reference sequence). CDR3 size: 13 residues. CDR3 sequence reads: CASSSRQGYEQYF. CDR3 bases: TGTGCCAGCAGCTCGCGACAGGGCTACGAGCAGTACTTC.

The genes are TRBV12-3 or TRBV12-4 and TRBJ2-3; maybe TRBD1 (6 bases). V lost 1 base to trimming and J lost 10 bases, with 12 bases between them. The CDR3 covers 13 residues. In nucleotides, the CDR3 is TGTGCCAGCAGTTTAGACGAGGGGGTATCGCAGTATTTT. Its translation is CASSLDEGVSQYF.

The chain links TRBV6-5 to TRBJ1-1, with D possibly matching TRBD1 (5 bases). This CDR3 has 15 amino acids. V was clipped by 10 bases and J by 3 bases, with 21 bases between them. CDR1 MNHEY and CDR2 SVGAGI come from the germline V gene. The DNA of the CDR3 is TGTGCCACCTCAGTGAATCGGGGGACGTACACTGAAGCTTTCTTT. Translation: CATSVNRGTYTEAFF.

The rearrangement links TRBV19 to TRBJ2-5, with 7 bases lining up with TRBD1. J gave up 2 bases and V 8 bases, and 2 bases lay outside the gene matches. Germline values: CDR1 LNHDA, CDR2 SQIVND (reference sequence). The CDR3 covers 12 residues. CDR3 protein: CASSDRQETQYF. CDR3 sequence (DNA): TGTGCCAGTTCGGACAGGCAAGAGACCCAGTACTTC.

The V and J genes are TRBV18 and TRBJ1-3; D unresolved. V lost 5 bases and J lost 0, with 8 bases in between. CDR3 length: 14 amino acids. The germline V gene encodes CDR1 KGHSH and CDR2 LQKENI. CDR3 nucleotide sequence: TGTGCCAGCTCAACATCAAACTCTGGAAACACCATATATTTT. This translates into CASSTSNSGNTIYF.

This chain connects TRBV24-1 to TRBJ1-2, with D possibly TRBD1 on 6 matching bases. The CDR3 sequence is 15 residues long. Germline V gene sequence: CDR1 KGHDR, CDR2 SFDVKD. Trimming removed 3 bases from V and 3 bases from J, with 13 bases in between. The CDR3 DNA sequence: TGTGCCACCAGTGATCCGACAGGTCCTGACTATGGCTACACCTTC. Residues: CATSDPTGPDYGYTF.

This clone was counted only a few times. The chain joins TRBV14 to TRBJ1-2; tentative D call: TRBD1 (6 bases). Germline V gives CDR1 SGHDN, CDR2 FVKESK. The CDR3 length is 14 residues. Trimming cost V 7 bases and J 4 bases, with 16 bases left between them. CDR3 loop: CASTSWTAAYGYTF. The CDR3 DNA reads TGTGCCAGCACCAGTTGGACAGCCGCCTATGGCTACACCTTC.

The chain employs TRBV3-1 (or the pseudogene TRBV3-2) and TRBJ2-7, with D perhaps matching TRBD2 (5 bases). The CDR3 extends over 15 amino acids. V lost 3 bases, J lost 2 bases, and 14 bases lay in between. CDR1 and CDR2 (germline): LGHDT, YNNKEL (reference sequence). The CDR3 sequence is CASSQGLDSAYEQYF. The CDR3 nucleotides read TGTGCCAGCAGCCAGGGGTTGGACTCTGCCTACGAGCAGTACTTC.

The chain is built from TRBV19 and TRBJ2-1; TRBD1 might be the D (5 bases). Trimming left V 1 base short and J 7 bases short, with 11 bases between. The CDR3 is made up of 14 amino acids. Germline CDR1 is LNHDA and CDR2 is SQIVND (reference sequence). CDR3 sequence: CASSIGQGVNEQFF. In DNA, the CDR3 is TGTGCCAGTAGTATAGGGCAGGGTGTGAATGAGCAGTTCTTC. Complete variable domain (other parts from reference TRBV19 and TRBJ2-1): DGGITQSPKYLFRKEGQNVTLSCEQNLNHDAMYWYRQDPGQGLRLIYYSQIVNDFQKGDIAEGYSVSREKKESFPLTVTSAQKNPTAFYLCASSIGQGVNEQFFGPGTRLTVL.

V gene TRBV3-1 (or the pseudogene TRBV3-2) combines with J gene TRBJ2-3, with a possible D match to TRBD2 (5 bases). V was pared by 0 bases and J by 0 bases, with 7 bases between. Looked up from germline, CDR1 is LGHDT and CDR2 is YNNKEL (reference sequence). The CDR3 length is 15 residues. This chain's CDR3 is CASSQEDSSTDTQYF. Written as DNA, the CDR3 is TGTGCCAGCAGCCAAGAGGACTCTAGCACAGATACGCAGTATTTT.